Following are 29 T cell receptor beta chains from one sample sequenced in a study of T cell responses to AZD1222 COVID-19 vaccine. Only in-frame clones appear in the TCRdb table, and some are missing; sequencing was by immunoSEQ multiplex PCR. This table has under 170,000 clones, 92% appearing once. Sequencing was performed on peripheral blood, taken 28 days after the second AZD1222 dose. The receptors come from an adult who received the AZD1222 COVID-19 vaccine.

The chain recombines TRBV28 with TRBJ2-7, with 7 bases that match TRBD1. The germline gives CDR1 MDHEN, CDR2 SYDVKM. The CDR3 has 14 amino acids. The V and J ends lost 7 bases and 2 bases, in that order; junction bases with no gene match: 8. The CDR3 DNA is TGTGCCAGCATGGCGGACAGGAGCCCCTACGAGCAGTACTTC. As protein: CASMADRSPYEQYF.

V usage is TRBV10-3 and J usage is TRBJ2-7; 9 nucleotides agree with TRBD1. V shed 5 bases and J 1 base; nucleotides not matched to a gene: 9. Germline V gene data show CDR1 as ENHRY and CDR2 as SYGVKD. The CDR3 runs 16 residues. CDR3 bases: TGTGCCATCAGTCAAAAACGGGACAGGGTTTCCTACGAGCAGTACTTC. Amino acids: CAISQKRDRVSYEQYF.

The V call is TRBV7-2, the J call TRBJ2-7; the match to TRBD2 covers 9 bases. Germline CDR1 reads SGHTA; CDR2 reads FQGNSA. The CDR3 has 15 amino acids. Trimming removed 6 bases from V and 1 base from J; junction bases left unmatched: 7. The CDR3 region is CASRKLAGDSYEQYF. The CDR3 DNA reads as TGTGCCAGCAGAAAACTAGCGGGTGATTCCTACGAGCAGTACTTC.

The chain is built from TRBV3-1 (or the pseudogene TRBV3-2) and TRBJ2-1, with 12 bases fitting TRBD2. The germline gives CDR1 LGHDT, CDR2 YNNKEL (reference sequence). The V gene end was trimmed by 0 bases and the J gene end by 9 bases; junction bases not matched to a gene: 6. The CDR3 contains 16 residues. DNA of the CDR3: TGTGCCAGCAGCCAAGATTCTAGCGGGAGGGGTGGTGAGCAGTTCTTC. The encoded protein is CASSQDSSGRGGEQFF.

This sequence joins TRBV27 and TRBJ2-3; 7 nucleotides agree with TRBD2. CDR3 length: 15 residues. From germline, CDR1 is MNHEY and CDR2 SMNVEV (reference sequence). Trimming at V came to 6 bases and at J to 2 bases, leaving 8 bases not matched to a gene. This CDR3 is CASRPTGRHTDTQYF. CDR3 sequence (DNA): TGTGCCAGCAGACCGACCGGGAGGCACACAGATACGCAGTATTTT.

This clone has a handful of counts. CDR3 in amino acids: CASSKMSSGHNEQFF. The CDR3 DNA follows: TGCGCCAGCAGTAAAATGTCTAGCGGACACAATGAGCAGTTCTTC. The rearrangement links TRBV10-1 to TRBJ2-1; 7 nucleotides match TRBD2. Germline values: CDR1 WNHNN, CDR2 SYGVQD (reference sequence). The J segment lost 5 bases and the V segment lost 5 bases, leaving 9 bases of the junction unmatched. CDR3 size: 15 residues.

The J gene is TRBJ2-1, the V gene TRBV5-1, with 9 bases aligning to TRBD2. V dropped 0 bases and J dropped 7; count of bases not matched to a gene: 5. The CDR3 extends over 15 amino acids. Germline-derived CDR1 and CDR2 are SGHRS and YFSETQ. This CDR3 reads CASSLALGLANEQFF. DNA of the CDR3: TGCGCCAGCAGCTTGGCCCTCGGACTAGCGAATGAGCAGTTCTTC.

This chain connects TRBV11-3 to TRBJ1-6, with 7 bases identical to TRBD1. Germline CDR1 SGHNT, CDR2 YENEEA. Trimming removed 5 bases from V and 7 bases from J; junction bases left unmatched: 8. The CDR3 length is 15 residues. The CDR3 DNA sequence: TGTGCCAGCAGCACTATCGGGACAGAAAATTCACCCCTCCACTTT. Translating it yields CASSTIGTENSPLHF.

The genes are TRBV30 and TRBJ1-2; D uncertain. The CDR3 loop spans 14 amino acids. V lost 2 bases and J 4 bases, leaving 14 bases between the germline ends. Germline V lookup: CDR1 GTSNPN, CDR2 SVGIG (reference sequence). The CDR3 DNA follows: TGTGCCTGGAGTCCAATGGACGTGGTCTATGGCTACACCTTC. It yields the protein CAWSPMDVVYGYTF.

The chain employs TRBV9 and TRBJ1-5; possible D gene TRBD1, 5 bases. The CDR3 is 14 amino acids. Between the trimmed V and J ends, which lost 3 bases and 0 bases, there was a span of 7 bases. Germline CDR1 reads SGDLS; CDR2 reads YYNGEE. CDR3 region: CASSAGNSNQPQHF. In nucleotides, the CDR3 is TGTGCCAGCAGCGCAGGGAATAGCAATCAGCCCCAGCATTTT.

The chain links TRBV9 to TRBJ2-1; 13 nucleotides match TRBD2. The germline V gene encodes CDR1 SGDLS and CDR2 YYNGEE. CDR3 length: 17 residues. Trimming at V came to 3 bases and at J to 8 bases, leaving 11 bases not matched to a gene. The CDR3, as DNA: TGTGCCAGCAGCGAAGCTGGGACTAGCGGGATCTTGGATGAGCAGTTCTTC. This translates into CASSEAGTSGILDEQFF.

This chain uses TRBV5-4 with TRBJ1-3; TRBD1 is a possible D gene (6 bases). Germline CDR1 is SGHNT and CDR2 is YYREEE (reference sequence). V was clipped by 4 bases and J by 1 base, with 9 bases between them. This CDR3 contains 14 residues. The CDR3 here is CASSPQGSGNTIYF. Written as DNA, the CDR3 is TGTGCCAGCAGCCCCCAGGGGTCTGGAAACACCATATATTTT.

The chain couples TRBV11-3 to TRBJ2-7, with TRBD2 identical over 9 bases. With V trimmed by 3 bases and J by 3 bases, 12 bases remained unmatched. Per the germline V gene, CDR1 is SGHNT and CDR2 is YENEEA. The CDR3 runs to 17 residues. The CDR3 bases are TGTGCCAGCAGCTTGGGGGAACGTAGCGGGAGAAACTACGAGCAGTACTTC. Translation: CASSLGERSGRNYEQYF. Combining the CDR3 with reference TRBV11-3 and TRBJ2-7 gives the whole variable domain EAGVVQSPRYKIIEKKQPVAFWCNPISGHNTLYWYLQNLGQGPELLIRYENEEAVDDSQLPKDRFSAERLKGVDSTLKIQPAELGDSAVYLCASSLGERSGRNYEQYFGPGTRLTVT.

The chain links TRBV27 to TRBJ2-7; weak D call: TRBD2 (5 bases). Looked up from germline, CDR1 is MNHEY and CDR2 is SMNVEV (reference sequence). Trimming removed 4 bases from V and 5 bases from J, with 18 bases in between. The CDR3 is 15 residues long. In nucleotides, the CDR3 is TGTGCCAGCAGTTCAGTCGGGAACCTGGCCCACGAGCAGTACTTC. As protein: CASSSVGNLAHEQYF.

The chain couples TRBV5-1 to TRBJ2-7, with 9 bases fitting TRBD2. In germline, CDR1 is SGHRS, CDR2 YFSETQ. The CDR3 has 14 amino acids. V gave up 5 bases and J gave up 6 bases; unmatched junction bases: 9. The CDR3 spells CASSTGGRVGEQYF. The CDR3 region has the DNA TGCGCCAGCAGTACGGGCGGGAGGGTCGGCGAGCAGTACTTC. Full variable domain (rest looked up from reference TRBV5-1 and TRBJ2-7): KAGVTQTPRYLIKTRGQQVTLSCSPISGHRSVSWYQQTPGQGLQFLFEYFSETQRNKGNFPGRFSGRQFSNSRSEMNVSTLELGDSALYLCASSTGGRVGEQYFGPGTRLTVT.

CDR3 loop: CASSPGHPNYEQYF. CDR3 coding DNA: TGTGCCAGTAGTCCTGGACACCCAAACTACGAGCAGTACTTC. The chain employs TRBV19 and TRBJ2-7, with D possibly TRBD1 on 5 matching bases. CDR1 is LNHDA and CDR2 is SQIVND in the germline V gene (reference sequence). This CDR3 spans 14 amino acids. Deletions cut 5 bases from V and 3 bases from J, with 14 bases between. Full variable domain (missing parts from reference TRBV19 and TRBJ2-7): DGGITQSPKYLFRKEGQNVTLSCEQNLNHDAMYWYRQDPGQGLRLIYYSQIVNDFQKGDIAEGYSVSREKKESFPLTVTSAQKNPTAFYLCASSPGHPNYEQYFGPGTRLTVT.

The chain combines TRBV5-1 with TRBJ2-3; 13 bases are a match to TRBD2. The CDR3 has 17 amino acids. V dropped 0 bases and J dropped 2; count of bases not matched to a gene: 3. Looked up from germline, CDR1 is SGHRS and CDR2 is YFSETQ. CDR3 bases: TGCGCCAGCAGCTTGGGGACTAGCGGGAGTTCCACAGATACGCAGTATTTT. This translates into CASSLGTSGSSTDTQYF.

CDR3: CASSAHQKNTEAFF. In nucleotides, the CDR3 is TGTGCCAGCAGCGCCCACCAAAAGAACACTGAAGCTTTCTTT. The gene calls are TRBV9 and TRBJ1-1; D is undetermined. V was trimmed by 3 bases and J by 1 base, leaving 10 bases between them. Germline lookup yields CDR1 SGDLS and CDR2 YYNGEE. This CDR3 has 14 amino acids.

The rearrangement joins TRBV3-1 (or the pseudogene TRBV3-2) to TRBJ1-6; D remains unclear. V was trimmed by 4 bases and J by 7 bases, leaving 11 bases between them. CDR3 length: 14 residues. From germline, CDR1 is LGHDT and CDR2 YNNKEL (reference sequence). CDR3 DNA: TGTGCCAGCAGCCTAGCCCTCGGAAATTCACCCCTCCACTTT. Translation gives CASSLALGNSPLHF.

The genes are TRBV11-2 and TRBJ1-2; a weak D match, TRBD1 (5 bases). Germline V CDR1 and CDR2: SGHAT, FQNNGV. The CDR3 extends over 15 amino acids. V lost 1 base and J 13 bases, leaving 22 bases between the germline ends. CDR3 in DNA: TGTGCCAGCAGCTTAGGTCAAGGGGAGACCCCTCTTATCACCTTC. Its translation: CASSLGQGETPLITF.

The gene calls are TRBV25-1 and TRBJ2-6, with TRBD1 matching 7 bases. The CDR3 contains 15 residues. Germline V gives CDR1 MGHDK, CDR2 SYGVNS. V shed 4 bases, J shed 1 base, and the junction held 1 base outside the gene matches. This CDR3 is CASSGQGSGANVLTF. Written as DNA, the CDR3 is TGTGCCAGCAGTGGACAGGGTTCTGGGGCCAACGTCCTGACTTTC.

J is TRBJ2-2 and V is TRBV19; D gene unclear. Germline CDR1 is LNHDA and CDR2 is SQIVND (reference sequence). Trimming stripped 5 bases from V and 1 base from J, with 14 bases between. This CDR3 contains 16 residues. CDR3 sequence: CASSALGVGNTGELFF. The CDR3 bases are TGTGCCAGTAGTGCCCTTGGAGTTGGGAACACCGGGGAGCTGTTTTTT. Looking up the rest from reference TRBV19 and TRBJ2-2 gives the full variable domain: DGGITQSPKYLFRKEGQNVTLSCEQNLNHDAMYWYRQDPGQGLRLIYYSQIVNDFQKGDIAEGYSVSREKKESFPLTVTSAQKNPTAFYLCASSALGVGNTGELFFGEGSRLTVL.

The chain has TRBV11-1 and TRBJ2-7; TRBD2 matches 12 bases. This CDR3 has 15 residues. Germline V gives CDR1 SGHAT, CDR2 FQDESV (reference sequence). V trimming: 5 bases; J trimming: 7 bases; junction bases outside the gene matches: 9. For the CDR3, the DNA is TGTGCCAGCAGCCCGCGGACTAGCGGGACGGGGGAGCAGTACTTC. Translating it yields CASSPRTSGTGEQYF.

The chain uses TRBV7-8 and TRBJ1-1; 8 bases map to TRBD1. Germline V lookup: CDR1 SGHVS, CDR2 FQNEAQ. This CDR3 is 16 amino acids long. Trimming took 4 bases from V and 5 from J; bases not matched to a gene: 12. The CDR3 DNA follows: TGTGCCAGCAGCTCGGACAGGGCCTCCCACGGAACTGAAGCTTTCTTT. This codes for CASSSDRASHGTEAFF.

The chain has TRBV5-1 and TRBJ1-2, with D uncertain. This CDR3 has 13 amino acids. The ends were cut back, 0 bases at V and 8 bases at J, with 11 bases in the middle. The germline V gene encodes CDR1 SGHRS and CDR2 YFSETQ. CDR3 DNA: TGCGCCAGCAGCTTGGAAGCGGGGAGCGGCTACACCTTC. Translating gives CASSLEAGSGYTF.

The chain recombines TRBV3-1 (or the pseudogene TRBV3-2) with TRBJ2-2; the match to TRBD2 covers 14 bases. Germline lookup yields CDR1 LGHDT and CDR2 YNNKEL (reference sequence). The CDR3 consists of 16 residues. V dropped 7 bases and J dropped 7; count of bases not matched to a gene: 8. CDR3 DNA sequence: TGTGCCAGCAAGATGGGACTAGCGGGAGATTACGGGGAGCTGTTTTTT. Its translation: CASKMGLAGDYGELFF.

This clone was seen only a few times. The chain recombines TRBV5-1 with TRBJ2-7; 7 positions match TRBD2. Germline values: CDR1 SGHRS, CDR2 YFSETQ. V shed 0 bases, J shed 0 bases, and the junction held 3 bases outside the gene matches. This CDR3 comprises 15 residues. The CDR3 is CASSLAGGNSYEQYF. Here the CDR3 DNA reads TGCGCCAGCAGCTTGGCCGGGGGGAACTCCTACGAGCAGTACTTC.

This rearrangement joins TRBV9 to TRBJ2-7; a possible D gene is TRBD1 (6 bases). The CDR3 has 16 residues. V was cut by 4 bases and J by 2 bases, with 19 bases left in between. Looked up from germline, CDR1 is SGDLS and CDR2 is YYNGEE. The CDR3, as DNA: TGTGCCAGCAGCCCCCGCCAGCAGGGGCCCACCTACGAGCAGTACTTC. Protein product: CASSPRQQGPTYEQYF.

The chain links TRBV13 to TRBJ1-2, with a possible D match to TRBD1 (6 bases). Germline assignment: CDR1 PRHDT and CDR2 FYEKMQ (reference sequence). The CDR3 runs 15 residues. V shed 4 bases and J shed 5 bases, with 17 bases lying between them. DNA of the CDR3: TGTGCCAGCAGCTATGCATCCGGGACACATTATGGCTACACCTTC. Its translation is CASSYASGTHYGYTF. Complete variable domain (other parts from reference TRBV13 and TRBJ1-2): AAGVIQSPRHLIKEKRETATLKCYPIPRHDTVYWYQQGPGQDPQFLISFYEKMQSDKGSIPDRFSAQQFSDYHSELNMSSLELGDSALYFCASSYASGTHYGYTFGSGTRLTVV.